This T cell receptor (beta chain) was profiled in a study of cytomegalovirus exposure and HLA in healthy donors. At the level of the study: A previous analysis identified 90 million to 140 million unique TCR beta sequences derived from roughly 180 million T cells.

PCR involved 60 Vbeta and 13 Jbeta primers. Repertoires were generated with immunoSEQ multiplex PCR, while TCRdb's copy carries only in-frame clones and drops some. This sample yields 150,000 to 200,000 clones, of which approximately 82% are seen a single time; roughly 2% belongs to the top ten. The study, taken as a whole, reports: For TCR beta chains, V- and J-gene trimming was later linked to a missense DCLRE1C variant.

The CDR3 has 13 residues. Germline assignment: CDR1 SEHNR and CDR2 FQNEAQ (reference sequence). V lost 5 bases and J lost 4; bases outside the gene matches: 4. About this clone itself: Its antigen remains unknown.

The sample taken for sequencing was PBMCs. This sequence joins TRBV7-9 and TRBJ1-2; 7 bases map to TRBD1. This TCR was recovered from a young woman in good health and CMV-seropositive. CDR3: CASSAGQSYGYTF. The CDR3 nucleotides read TGTGCCAGCAGCGCGGGACAGAGCTATGGCTACACCTTC.